The clone carrying this T cell receptor (beta chain) was observed a single time. The data were obtained in a study of blood T cell repertoires in COVID-19. The wider study: Both acute and convalescent COVID-19 samples were obtained from the United States, Italy and Spain. PBMCs, B-cell-depleted T cells, or T cells were the source of the cDNA or gDNA that made up the material.

The V gene end was trimmed by 4 bases and the J gene end by 5 bases; junction bases not matched to a gene: 3. The germline gives CDR1 SGHVS, CDR2 FQNEAQ. This CDR3 region has 14 residues. Sequenced by immunoSEQ multiplex PCR; TCRdb stores in-frame clones only, minus some. Of approximately 160,000 clones listed, roughly 85% are singletons. This clonotype was obtained from a woman aged 60-70 years with COVID-19, enrolled during active disease. Sequencing input: peripheral blood. The chain links TRBV7-8 to TRBJ1-3; TRBD1 agrees at 9 bases. This CDR3 reads CASSSGTGRNTIYF. The CDR3 DNA follows: TGTGCCAGCAGCTCCGGGACAGGGAGAAACACCATATATTTT. The whole variable domain, filled in from reference TRBV7-8 and TRBJ1-3, reads GAGVSQSPRYKVAKRGQDVALRCDPISGHVSLFWYQQALGQGPEFLTYFQNEAQLDKSGLPSDRFFAERPEGSVSTLKIQRTQQEDSAVYLCASSSGTGRNTIYFGEGSWLTVV.